The 27 T cell receptor beta chains below all came from one sample that was sequenced in a study of blood T cell repertoires in COVID-19. Profiling relied on immunoSEQ multiplex PCR, and the TCRdb table lists in-frame clones only, not all of them. The sample records about 180,000 clones, 82% being singletons. Sequenced: peripheral blood. The receptors here all came from a woman in her 70s with acute or convalescent COVID-19.

The chain is built from TRBV19 and TRBJ1-6, with 8 positions matching TRBD1. Unmatched junction bases numbered 3, after V lost 4 bases and J lost 7 bases. CDR3 length equals 14 residues. Germline CDR1 reads LNHDA; CDR2 reads SQIVND (reference sequence). The CDR3 sequence is CASSTTGGNSPLHF. DNA for the CDR3: TGTGCCAGTAGTACCACAGGGGGAAATTCACCCCTCCACTTT.

The genes are TRBV3-1 (or the pseudogene TRBV3-2) and TRBJ1-6; D is ambiguous. V lost 2 bases and J 4 bases, leaving 12 bases between the germline ends. CDR1 and CDR2 (germline): LGHDT, YNNKEL (reference sequence). This CDR3 has 16 residues. CDR3 protein: CASSQMGSFYNSPLHF. DNA of the CDR3: TGTGCCAGCAGCCAAATGGGCAGTTTTTATAATTCACCCCTCCACTTT.

The V gene is TRBV4-3, the J gene TRBJ1-6; D is unresolved. Germline V gene data show CDR1 as LGHNA and CDR2 as YSLEER. The CDR3 consists of 17 residues. Deletions cut 0 bases from V and 0 bases from J, with 9 bases between. This CDR3 reads CASSQDRGSSYNSPLHF. The CDR3 DNA sequence: TGCGCCAGCAGCCAAGATCGAGGGAGCTCCTATAATTCACCCCTCCACTTT.

The V gene is TRBV24-1, the J gene TRBJ2-1; maybe TRBD2 (6 bases). This CDR3 region has 14 residues. V was cut by 9 bases and J by 2 bases, with 13 bases left in between. Germline CDR1 KGHDR, CDR2 SFDVKD. The CDR3 DNA reads as TGTGCCACCTTCGGGAGTGGGGCCTACAATGAGCAGTTCTTC. Translating it yields CATFGSGAYNEQFF.

This clone was found once. This chain links TRBV3-1 (or the pseudogene TRBV3-2) with TRBJ2-1; TRBD2 aligns across 14 bases. Looked up from germline, CDR1 is LGHDT and CDR2 is YNNKEL (reference sequence). With V trimmed by 6 bases and J by 6 bases, 10 bases remained unmatched. This CDR3 contains 17 residues. This chain's CDR3 is CASSRGLAGVRGNEQFF. The CDR3 bases are TGTGCCAGCAGTCGGGGACTAGCGGGAGTACGGGGCAATGAGCAGTTCTTC.

V is TRBV5-1 and J is TRBJ2-5; 13 bases agree with TRBD2. Looked up from germline, CDR1 is SGHRS and CDR2 is YFSETQ. V shed 4 bases and J 5 bases; nucleotides not matched to a gene: 8. This CDR3 has 16 amino acids. The CDR3 region has the DNA TGCGCCAGCAGCCGTGGACTAGCGGGAGTCAAGGAGACCCAGTACTTC. As protein: CASSRGLAGVKETQYF.

The gene calls are TRBV7-3 and TRBJ2-1; possibly TRBD1 for D (5 bases). The CDR3 is 16 residues long. CDR1 SGHTA and CDR2 FQGTGA come from the germline V gene. Between the trimmed V and J ends, which lost 5 bases and 4 bases, there was a span of 18 bases. CDR3 protein: CASSPLARGRYNEQFF. DNA for the CDR3: TGTGCCAGCAGCCCCCTCGCAAGGGGCCGGTACAATGAGCAGTTCTTC.

The V and J genes are TRBV4-2 and TRBJ2-3; possible D gene TRBD1, 6 bases. V gave up 3 bases and J gave up 2 bases, with 15 bases separating them. The CDR3 is made up of 16 amino acids. Per the germline V gene, CDR1 is LGHNA and CDR2 is YNFKEQ. The CDR3 DNA sequence: TGTGCCAGCAGCCAGACGGGCAGGGGAAACACAGATACGCAGTATTTT. Protein sequence: CASSQTGRGNTDTQYF.

V gene TRBV6-5 combines with J gene TRBJ1-2; no clear D gene. Trimming removed 2 bases at V and 7 bases at J, with 17 bases between. Germline assignment: CDR1 MNHEY and CDR2 SVGAGI. The CDR3 has 15 amino acids. CDR3 coding DNA: TGTGCCAGCAGTTACCGCCGGCGTGCAGGCACTGGCTACACCTTC. Translation: CASSYRRRAGTGYTF.

This clone was found once. The chain links TRBV10-2 to TRBJ1-4; 9 bases fit TRBD1. The CDR3 is 16 residues long. V lost 6 bases, J lost 7 bases, and 12 bases stayed unmatched. Germline CDR1 reads WSHSY; CDR2 reads SAAADI. Here the CDR3 DNA reads TGCGCCAGCAGCGACTCAGGACAGGGGTACTCTGAAAAACTGTTTTTT. Translating it yields CASSDSGQGYSEKLFF.

This sequence joins TRBV3-1 (or the pseudogene TRBV3-2) and TRBJ2-3; D is possibly TRBD2 (6 bases). CDR1 is LGHDT and CDR2 is YNNKEL in the germline V gene (reference sequence). This CDR3 contains 17 residues. Trimming removed 0 bases from V and 3 bases from J, with 16 bases in between. CDR3 sequence: CASSQEGYFGGTDTQYF. The DNA of the CDR3 is TGTGCCAGCAGCCAAGAGGGTTATTTCGGGGGTACAGATACGCAGTATTTT.

This rearrangement joins TRBV12-3 or TRBV12-4 to TRBJ1-2; TRBD1 matches at 7 bases. V trimming: 6 bases; J trimming: 4 bases; junction bases outside the gene matches: 5. The CDR3 is made up of 13 amino acids. This chain's CDR3 is CASRAGTAYGYTF. Here the CDR3 DNA reads TGTGCCAGCAGAGCCGGGACAGCCTATGGCTACACCTTC.

The V gene is TRBV4-3, the J gene TRBJ2-7; 7 positions agree with TRBD1. Trimming removed 4 bases from V and 3 bases from J; junction bases left unmatched: 3. The CDR3 runs 13 residues. Germline loops: CDR1 LGHNA, CDR2 YSLEER. The CDR3 spells CASSRRQGYEQYF. The CDR3 region has the DNA TGCGCCAGCAGCCGTCGACAGGGCTACGAGCAGTACTTC.

The chain recombines TRBV7-9 with TRBJ2-7; 7 bases align to TRBD1. In germline, CDR1 is SEHNR, CDR2 FQNEAQ (reference sequence). Trimming took 2 bases from V and 2 from J; bases not matched to a gene: 6. The CDR3 runs to 15 residues. The CDR3 sequence: CASSLIRQGPYEQYF. In DNA form, the CDR3 reads TGTGCCAGCAGCTTAATCCGACAGGGCCCCTACGAGCAGTACTTC. Drawing the rest from reference TRBV7-9 and TRBJ2-7, the complete variable domain is DTGVSQNPRHKITKRGQNVTFRCDPISEHNRLYWYRQTLGQGPEFLTYFQNEAQLEKSRLLSDRFSAERPKGSFSTLEIQRTEQGDSAMYLCASSLIRQGPYEQYFGPGTRLTVT.

The chain uses TRBV7-2 and TRBJ2-2, with unresolved D. Trimming left V 3 bases short and J 1 base short, with 12 bases between. Germline V gene sequence: CDR1 SGHTA, CDR2 FQGNSA. CDR3 length: 16 residues. CDR3 nucleotide sequence: TGTGCCAGCAGCTTGAGTGGGCGTGGGAACACCGGGGAGCTGTTTTTT. Translated: CASSLSGRGNTGELFF.

This clone was observed a few times. The J gene is TRBJ1-1, the V gene TRBV2, with a tentative D call TRBD1 (6 bases). The CDR3 consists of 14 residues. The germline V gene has CDR1 SNHLY and CDR2 FYNNEI. V was cut by 5 bases and J by 4 bases, with 14 bases left in between. The chain's CDR3 is CASSSRGRITEAFF. In nucleotides, the CDR3 is TGTGCCAGCAGTTCCAGGGGAAGGATCACTGAAGCTTTCTTT. Filled out from reference TRBV2 and TRBJ1-1, the complete variable domain reads EPEVTQTPSHQVTQMGQEVILRCVPISNHLYFYWYRQILGQKVEFLVSFYNNEISEKSEIFDDQFSVERPDGSNFTLKIRSTKLEDSAMYFCASSSRGRITEAFFGQGTRLTVV.

The sample holds one count of this clone. The chain employs TRBV2 and TRBJ1-1; 7 nucleotides align to TRBD1. This CDR3 is 13 amino acids long. The V and J ends lost 5 bases and 4 bases, in that order; junction bases with no gene match: 4. Germline values: CDR1 SNHLY, CDR2 FYNNEI. CDR3 in DNA: TGTGCCAGCAGTTACAGGGGAGGCACTGAAGCTTTCTTT. It codes for CASSYRGGTEAFF. Drawing the rest from reference TRBV2 and TRBJ1-1, the complete variable domain is EPEVTQTPSHQVTQMGQEVILRCVPISNHLYFYWYRQILGQKVEFLVSFYNNEISEKSEIFDDQFSVERPDGSNFTLKIRSTKLEDSAMYFCASSYRGGTEAFFGQGTRLTVV.

This clone was seen once. This chain connects TRBV28 to TRBJ2-1; tentatively, D is TRBD2 (5 bases). Deletions cut 5 bases from V and 9 bases from J, with 14 bases between. The CDR3 runs to 13 residues. Germline V lookup: CDR1 MDHEN, CDR2 SYDVKM. The CDR3 nucleotides read TGTGCCAGCAGTCCCCCTGCGGGTGGTGAGCAGTTCTTC. Its protein product is CASSPPAGGEQFF.

The gene calls are TRBV5-1 and TRBJ2-3; the match to TRBD1 covers 10 bases. The CDR3 is made up of 17 amino acids. Trimming took 3 bases from V and 2 from J; bases not matched to a gene: 9. Germline CDR1 and CDR2: SGHRS and YFSETQ. For the CDR3, the DNA is TGCGCCAGCAGCTCATTCTCCGGGACAGGGGCCACAGATACGCAGTATTTT. Translating gives CASSSFSGTGATDTQYF.

The chain links TRBV6-2 or TRBV6-3 to TRBJ1-5, with TRBD1 as a possible D gene (5 bases). The germline V gene has CDR1 MNHEY and CDR2 SVGEGT. This CDR3 contains 13 residues. The V and J ends lost 2 bases and 6 bases respectively, with 8 bases between them. The CDR3 DNA reads as TGTGCCAGCAGTTACCTAAGGGGTCAGCCCCAGCATTTT. Protein sequence: CASSYLRGQPQHF.

The chain employs TRBV7-9 and TRBJ1-2; D unclear. The germline CDR1 and CDR2 sequences are SEHNR and FQNEAQ (reference sequence). This CDR3 contains 8 residues. The ends were cut back, 5 bases at V and 13 bases at J, with 5 bases in the middle. The DNA of the CDR3 is TGTGCCAGCAGCCCTTCCACCTTC. Amino acids: CASSPSTF.

This rearrangement joins TRBV14 to TRBJ2-7; 9 bases are a match to TRBD1. Germline loops: CDR1 SGHDN, CDR2 FVKESK. The CDR3 has 17 amino acids. The junction had 9 bases not matched to a gene; V was cut back by 1 base and J by 2 bases. In DNA, the CDR3 is TGTGCCAGCAGCCAAGCTATAGGACAGGGGACAACCTACGAGCAGTACTTC. This encodes CASSQAIGQGTTYEQYF.

The chain employs TRBV5-6 and TRBJ1-1; maybe TRBD1 (6 bases). Germline CDR1 reads SGHDT; CDR2 reads YYEEEE. The CDR3 has 15 residues. The ends were cut back, 4 bases at V and 0 bases at J, with 13 bases in the middle. CDR3 nucleotides: TGTGCCAGCAGCCCACGGACAGTAATGAACACTGAAGCTTTCTTT. This gives the protein CASSPRTVMNTEAFF.

V and J are TRBV4-1 and TRBJ1-1, with 7 bases fitting TRBD1. This CDR3 has 17 residues. Germline trimming cut 0 bases from V and 0 bases from J; bases unmatched to any gene: 7. Germline loops: CDR1 MGHRA, CDR2 YSYEKL. In DNA, the CDR3 is TGCGCCAGCAGCCAAGAAGAAGGGACAGCCATGAACACTGAAGCTTTCTTT. This gives the protein CASSQEEGTAMNTEAFF.

This clone was seen a single time. The chain has TRBV7-2 and TRBJ2-1, with D maybe TRBD2 (5 bases). Germline V gene sequence: CDR1 SGHTA, CDR2 FQGNSA. CDR3 length equals 13 residues. The germline V and J ends were trimmed by 3 bases and 8 bases, with 11 bases remaining between them. CDR3 amino acids: CASSLGRGDEQFF. CDR3 DNA sequence: TGTGCCAGCAGCTTGGGGAGAGGAGATGAGCAGTTCTTC. Full variable domain (outside the CDR3, taken from reference TRBV7-2 and TRBJ2-1): GAGVSQSPSNKVTEKGKDVELRCDPISGHTALYWYRQSLGQGLEFLIYFQGNSAPDKSGLPSDRFSAERTGGSVSTLTIQRTQQEDSAVYLCASSLGRGDEQFFGPGTRLTVL.

Concerning this clone: The sample has other DNA sequences that encode this CDR3 too. The gene calls are TRBV12-3 or TRBV12-4 and TRBJ2-7, with 7 bases lining up with TRBD2. Germline trimming cut 0 bases from V and 7 bases from J; bases unmatched to any gene: 0. This CDR3 spans 12 amino acids. The DNA of the CDR3 is TGTGCCAGCAGTTTAGCGGGGGGGGAGCAGTACTTC. It encodes CASSLAGGEQYF.

This chain uses TRBV27 with TRBJ2-7; TRBD1 aligns across 7 bases. Germline CDR1 reads MNHEY; CDR2 reads SMNVEV (reference sequence). There are 13 residues in the CDR3. Trimming cost V 5 bases and J 2 bases; bases outside gene matches: 3. The CDR3 spells CASSRQGTYEQYF. In DNA form, the CDR3 reads TGTGCCAGCAGTAGACAGGGAACCTACGAGCAGTACTTC.